One and the same sample provided the 6 T cell receptor beta chains below, sequenced in a study of beta chain features in type 1 diabetes. Every bit of the isolated RNA underwent reverse transcription, so sequencing read expressed TCRB transcripts. Produced via immunoSEQ multiplex PCR; TCRdb's table is partial and in-frame only. The sample lists around 140,000 clones, 9% to 10% occurring once. Material: central memory CD4+ T cells from blood. These receptors all stem from a woman aged 35 to 49 in good health.

The chain recombines TRBV4-1 with TRBJ2-7; D is unclear. Germline CDR1 reads MGHRA; CDR2 reads YSYEKL. The CDR3 spans 15 residues. The V gene lost 1 base and the J gene lost 0 bases, with 10 bases spanning the gap. The CDR3 coding sequence is TGCGCCAGCAGCCAAGCTCCCGGGTTCTCCTACGAGCAGTACTTC. Its translation: CASSQAPGFSYEQYF.

This clone was observed at least ten times. This chain links TRBV13 with TRBJ2-5, with 8 bases that match TRBD2. With 3 bases clipped from V and 5 bases from J, the junction kept 5 bases outside the gene matches. This CDR3 spans 14 amino acids. CDR1 PRHDT and CDR2 FYEKMQ come from the germline V gene (reference sequence). CDR3: CASSFAGGTETQYF. The CDR3 DNA is TGTGCCAGCAGCTTTGCGGGGGGCACGGAGACCCAGTACTTC.

The sample holds a few counts of this clone. This chain links TRBV6-5 with TRBJ1-3; the D is unclear. This CDR3 is 15 amino acids long. Germline CDR1 MNHEY, CDR2 SVGAGI. With 5 bases removed from V and 3 bases from J, the gap between germline ends came to 14 bases. The CDR3 coding sequence is TGTGCCAGCAGTAATACAGCCTTCGGTGGAAACACCATATATTTT. Its protein is CASSNTAFGGNTIYF.

This clone showed up many times. The chain uses TRBV19 and TRBJ1-1; a weak D match, TRBD1 (6 bases). This CDR3 is 15 amino acids long. V was clipped by 6 bases and J by 3 bases, with 17 bases between them. From germline, CDR1 is LNHDA and CDR2 SQIVND (reference sequence). The DNA of the CDR3 is TGTGCCAGTAGCCCGGACAGATCAGCGGACACTGAAGCTTTCTTT. This codes for CASSPDRSADTEAFF.

This clone occurred a few times. This CDR3 is CASGTGGSNSPLHF. As DNA, the CDR3 is TGTGCCAGCGGGACAGGGGGTTCTAATTCACCCCTCCACTTT. This chain joins TRBV6-1 and TRBJ1-6, with 11 bases lining up with TRBD1. The CDR3 has 14 amino acids. Germline V gene sequence: CDR1 MNHNS, CDR2 SASEGT. Trimming cost V 8 bases and J 6 bases; bases outside gene matches: 3.

V gene TRBV7-2 combines with J gene TRBJ2-3, with 7 bases fitting TRBD2. This CDR3 comprises 17 residues. The germline gives CDR1 SGHTA, CDR2 FQGNSA. V dropped 2 bases and J dropped 4; count of bases not matched to a gene: 12. CDR3 DNA sequence: TGTGCCAGCAGCTTAACAATCGCTAGCGGAGGTGCAGATACGCAGTATTTT. Translated, it gives CASSLTIASGGADTQYF.